This T cell receptor (beta chain) is from a study of T cell responses to AZD1222 COVID-19 vaccine. The CDR3 spans 14 residues. Germline V CDR1 and CDR2: MDHEN, SYDVKM. V lost 8 bases to trimming and J lost 5 bases, with 16 bases between them. A word on this clone: The antigen is undetermined.

TCRdb's table, derived via immunoSEQ multiplex PCR, lists solely in-frame clones and lacks some. In the table there are over 130,000 clones, 80% to 95% of which are singletons. Points from the study as a whole: Nearly half of spike-specific TCRs reportedly target unmutated variant regions. Donors skewed white British and female; clonal diversity was possibly underestimated.

The TCR was taken from an adult who received the AZD1222 COVID-19 vaccine. The genes are TRBV28 and TRBJ2-1, with D possibly called TRBD1 or TRBD2 (5 bases each). Sequencing used peripheral blood, obtained 28 days after the second AZD1222 dose. The CDR3 is CASERSGGHNEQFF. The CDR3 coding sequence is TGTGCCAGCGAACGGTCTGGGGGTCACAATGAGCAGTTCTTC.